This TCR beta chain was documented in a study of shared clonotypes between healthy human individuals. Generated by immunoSEQ multiplex PCR, the TCRdb table keeps only in-frame clones and is missing some. Among about a million clones listed, approximately 68% were seen once. This CDR3 spans 10 amino acids. The V gene's germline CDR1 is MNHNY and CDR2 SVGAGI (reference sequence). V was pared by 6 bases and J by 6 bases, with 5 bases between. The gene calls are TRBV6-6 and TRBJ1-2; D unresolved. The TCR was taken from a man in his late teens or twenties in good health. The sample taken for sequencing was memory CD4+ T cells sorted from blood. The sample's subset: CD45RA-negative fraction. The CDR3 spells CASRDHGYTF. The CDR3 DNA sequence: TGTGCCAGCAGGGATCATGGCTACACCTTC.